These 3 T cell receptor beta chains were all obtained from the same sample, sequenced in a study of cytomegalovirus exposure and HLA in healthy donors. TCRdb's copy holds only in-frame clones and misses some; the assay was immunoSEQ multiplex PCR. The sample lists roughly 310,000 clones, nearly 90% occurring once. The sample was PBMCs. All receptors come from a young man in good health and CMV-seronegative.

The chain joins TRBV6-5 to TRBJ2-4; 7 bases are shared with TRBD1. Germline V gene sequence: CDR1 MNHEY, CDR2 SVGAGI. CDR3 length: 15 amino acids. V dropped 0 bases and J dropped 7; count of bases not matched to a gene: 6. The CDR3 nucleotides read TGTGCCAGCAGTTACTCACAGGGGAATATGAACATTCAGTACTTC. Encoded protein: CASSYSQGNMNIQYF.

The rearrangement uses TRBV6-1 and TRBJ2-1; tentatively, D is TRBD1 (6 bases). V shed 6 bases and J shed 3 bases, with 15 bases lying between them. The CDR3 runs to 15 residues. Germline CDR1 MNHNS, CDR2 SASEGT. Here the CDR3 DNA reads TGTGCCAGCAGAAGCGGCAGGGGAAACTACAATGAGCAGTTCTTC. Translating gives CASRSGRGNYNEQFF.

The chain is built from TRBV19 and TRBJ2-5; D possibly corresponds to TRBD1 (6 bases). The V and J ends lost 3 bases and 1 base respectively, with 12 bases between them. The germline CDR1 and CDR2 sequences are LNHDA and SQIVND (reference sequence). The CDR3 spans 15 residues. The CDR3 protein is CASSIRGASQETQYF. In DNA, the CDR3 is TGTGCCAGTAGTATCAGGGGCGCGTCCCAAGAGACCCAGTACTTC. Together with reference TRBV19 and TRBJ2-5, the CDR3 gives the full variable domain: DGGITQSPKYLFRKEGQNVTLSCEQNLNHDAMYWYRQDPGQGLRLIYYSQIVNDFQKGDIAEGYSVSREKKESFPLTVTSAQKNPTAFYLCASSIRGASQETQYFGPGTRLLVL.